This T cell receptor (beta chain) was sequenced during a study of blood T cell repertoires in COVID-19. From germline, CDR1 is SGHTA and CDR2 FQGNSA. This CDR3 has 15 amino acids. The ends lost 6 bases at V and 3 bases at J; junction bases unmatched: 10. Libraries were prepared by immunoSEQ multiplex PCR; TCRdb keeps only in-frame clonotypes and omits some of them. The sample yields roughly 300,000 clones, approximately 80% seen once. The receptor was derived from a woman aged 55 to 70 with active or convalescent COVID-19. The J gene is TRBJ2-7, the V gene TRBV7-2, with 8 positions matching TRBD2. Material for sequencing was peripheral blood. CDR3 in DNA: TGTGCCAGCAGGGCGGACCTAGCGGGTGACTACGAGCAGTACTTC. Translated, it gives CASRADLAGDYEQYF.